This entry concerns a single T cell receptor beta chain. The assay was immunoSEQ multiplex PCR, and TCRdb's table has in-frame clones only and misses some. This table has about 79,000 clones, 80% to 95% appearing once. The data belong to a study of OX40 agonist ivuxolimab in advanced cancers. Trimming took off 7 bases at V and 3 bases at J, with 19 bases between the two ends. The germline V gene encodes CDR1 SQVTM and CDR2 ANQGSEA. The CDR3 sequence is 15 residues long. The source is an adult with an advanced solid tumor such as melanoma, head and neck, liver or kidney cancer. This chain connects TRBV29-1 to TRBJ2-1; D perhaps matches TRBD2 (6 bases). Source: CD4+ or CD8+ T cells sorted from blood, taken in a trial of the OX40 agonist ivuxolimab. As DNA, the CDR3 is TGCAGCGCCCTTACGGATAACGGGAGCTACAATGAGCAGTTCTTC. Encoded protein: CSALTDNGSYNEQFF.